This T cell receptor (beta chain) was recovered during a study of blood T cell repertoires in COVID-19 (dated by TCRdb to the early 2020s). The study in broad terms: Samples covering the acute and convalescent phases of COVID-19 were provided by collaborators in the United States, Italy and Spain. The prospective study material was composed of cDNA or gDNA derived from T cells, B-cell-depleted T cells, or PBMCs. Subjects who had been exposed to COVID-19, were actively infected with it, or had recovered from it provided the deeply sampled blood TCRbeta repertoires that made up the dataset. A freely available public database, intended as a resource for researchers studying the immune response to SARS-CoV-2, is where the repertoires were released. Samples came from the ongoing ImmuneRACE study (first 160 participants) plus 1,254 subjects from 6 global collaborators. A de-identified subject ID, COVID-19 status, age in years and sex were almost always included in the sample metadata. HLA class I and class II types, where available, came from metadata supplied by the sample provider rather than from assay-based typing. Results the study describes overall, beyond this receptor: How much clinical and demographic metadata was included differed by source and by participant, and the metadata was provided uncurated.

TCRbeta CDR3 regions were amplified from genomic DNA using the immunoSEQ Assay, a bias-controlled multiplex PCR. Under the source paper's analysis protocol: Within the assay, amplification of reference gene primers was used to estimate how many nucleated cells each sample contained. To quantify the absolute abundance of each unique TCRbeta CDR3 rearrangement, sequence reads were collapsed and filtered. Productive Simpson clonality was computed per sample as the square root of Simpson's diversity index over productive rearrangements. In its TCRdb copy, this immuneACCESS table keeps in-frame sequences only and misses some clones. Where compared with another copy, unresolved V genes explain less than half of these, and the others have no known cause. V and J calls plus clone size are reproduced from that table; the DNA served to infer D and trimming. The sample data list about 480,000 clones, and roughly 90% of these were observed just once. In total, the top ten clones hold roughly 1.9% of the sample.

Enrolling through a virtual design, the prospective study's participants ranged in age from roughly 18 to 95 years and lived across about two dozen United States geographic areas. In the prospective study, participants were assigned to cohorts based on the clinical history participants reported in a screening survey and a study questionnaire. ImmuneRACE Cohort 3 recovered participants were defined by two consecutive negative NP/OP PCR tests, healthcare professional clearance, or symptom resolution. Mobile phlebotomists in the prospective study collected whole blood, serum and a nasopharyngeal or oropharyngeal swab from every participant. Prospective study participants could optionally give additional blood draws and questionnaires over an approximately 2-month period. Prospective study blood samples were shipped either frozen or at room temperature before DNA extraction. Taken from cysteine to phenylalanine, the CDR3 has 14 residues. Of the read, only the CDR3 DNA is kept; its 42 bases are in frame from base 1. V is pruned by 2 bases and J by 9 bases, leaving 4 bases of the junction without a gene match. As encoded in the germline V gene, CDR1 is MNHEY while CDR2 is SVGAGI.

As for this clone: Its antigen target is currently unknown. Base quality data are lacking; no much larger clone is found one base away.

Input material: PBMCs or T cells enriched from blood (not recorded which). This receptor was identified in a middle-aged woman who had recovered from COVID-19. Recombination connected TRBV6-5 to TRBJ1-6; TRBD1 fits 7 bases in the junction. This receptor has the CDR3 CASSYGDSGSPLHF. The DNA reads TGTGCCAGCAGTTACGGGGACAGCGGTTCACCCCTCCACTTT.